Shown below are 4 T cell receptor beta chains from a single sample sequenced in a study of OX40 agonist ivuxolimab in advanced cancers. Generated by immunoSEQ multiplex PCR, the TCRdb table keeps only in-frame clones and is missing some. The sample records roughly 50,000 clones, over 90% being singletons. Source: CD4+ or CD8+ T cells sorted from blood, taken in a trial of the OX40 agonist ivuxolimab. These receptors were obtained from an adult with an advanced solid tumor such as melanoma, head and neck, liver or kidney cancer.

This clone was observed once. The chain has TRBV5-1 and TRBJ1-1; TRBD1 might be the D (5 bases). Germline V lookup: CDR1 SGHRS, CDR2 YFSETQ. V dropped 0 bases and J dropped 0 bases, with 9 bases sitting between them. This CDR3 spans 15 amino acids. The CDR3 region has the DNA TGCGCCAGCAGCTTGGGACAGCGAATGAACACTGAAGCTTTCTTT. It specifies CASSLGQRMNTEAFF.

This sequence joins TRBV6-1 and TRBJ2-7; 7 bases are a match to TRBD1. CDR1 is MNHNS and CDR2 is SASEGT in the germline V gene. The length of the CDR3 is 12 residues. Trimming removed 4 bases from V and 6 bases from J; junction bases left unmatched: 3. CDR3 nucleotide sequence: TGTGCCAGCAGTGCAACAGGGGTCGAGCAGTACGTC. Translation gives CASSATGVEQYV.

The chain joins TRBV11-3 to TRBJ2-3; 10 bases fit TRBD2. After removal of 6 bases from V and 4 bases from J, the junction contained 7 bases not matched to a gene. The CDR3 sequence is 15 residues long. Germline CDR1 reads SGHNT; CDR2 reads YENEEA. The DNA of the CDR3 is TGTGCCAGCAGTCGGAAGCGGGGGGGAGCAGATACGCAGTATTTT. It encodes CASSRKRGGADTQYF.

CDR3 residues: CASSWGGREQFF. As DNA, the CDR3 is TGTGCCAGCAGCTGGGGGGGCCGTGAGCAGTTCTTC. The gene calls are TRBV5-6 and TRBJ2-1; possible D gene TRBD2, 7 bases. V dropped 3 bases and J dropped 9 bases, with 10 bases sitting between them. The CDR3 runs 12 residues. Looked up from germline, CDR1 is SGHDT and CDR2 is YYEEEE.